The rows below give T cell receptor beta chains drawn from one sample of a study of Ad26.COV2.S vaccination and SARS-CoV-2 variants. This table comes from immunoSEQ multiplex PCR, and its TCRdb copy is limited to in-frame clones, with some not included. Altogether fewer than 800,000 clones are present, more than 70% being singletons, with the ten largest covering about 1.5%. Sequencing was performed on peripheral blood, taken in a trial of Ad26.COV2.S vaccine versus placebo. The receptors were sampled from a person between 18 and 59 years old who received the Ad26.COV2.S COVID-19 vaccine or a placebo. CDR3s include the opening cysteine and the closing phenylalanine or tryptophan. Fields, in order: V gene, J gene, CDR3 length, CDR3 protein.

>TRBV9|TRBJ2-3|15
CASSLSGTSTDTQYF
>TRBV30|TRBJ2-5|19
CAWSGIPLGTSGTVETQYF
>TRBV2|TRBJ1-6|13
CASSDGGNSPLHF
>TRBV5-4|TRBJ2-5|12
CASRGVAETQYF
>TRBV11-2|TRBJ2-7|16
CASSPLPGTGSYEQYF
>TRBV27|TRBJ1-4|17
CASSFRAGDLTNEKLFF
>TRBV5-5|TRBJ2-3|12
CASSREIGVVDF
>TRBV11-2|TRBJ2-1|15
CASSLAPTGFSEQFF
>TRBV5-1|TRBJ1-2|14
CASSHIDSRYGYTF
>TRBV30|TRBJ2-3|16
CAWSPLGGGPTDTQYF
>TRBV30|TRBJ2-1|14
CAWRSGSGGNEQFF
>TRBV19|TRBJ1-1|13
CASSMRVNTEAFF
>TRBV12-3/TRBV12-4|TRBJ1-2|12
CASSPGWGGYTF
>TRBV2|TRBJ1-1|14
CASRTGGLNTEAFF
>TRBV6-5|TRBJ2-7|15
CASMGLAGGSYEQYF
>TRBV7-8|TRBJ2-3|17
CASSLAKRRSPTDTQYF
>TRBV7-8|TRBJ2-7|14
CASSLLNGAIEQYF
>TRBV6-5|TRBJ2-7|13
CASSPSAPYEQYF
>TRBV7-9|TRBJ2-3|18
CASSLGVSQSDFIDTQYF
>TRBV2|TRBJ2-3|13
CARNGGATDTQYF
>TRBV7-9|TRBJ1-3|14
CASSPQEAGNTIYF
>TRBV19|TRBJ2-2|17
CASSRGNPDREAGELFF
>TRBV7-9|TRBJ2-7|13
CASSPGQGVEQYF
>TRBV4-3|TRBJ2-1|15
CASSQEGLAGREQFF
>TRBV24-1|TRBJ1-5|12
CATTDGNQPQHF
>TRBV18|TRBJ2-5|15
CASSPGQGVEETQYF
>TRBV6-6|TRBJ2-1|16
CASSPPGQGARNEQFF
>TRBV25-1|TRBJ2-7|12
CASSEYRAKQYF
>TRBV7-9|TRBJ1-1|12
CASTSNIREAFF
>TRBV4-1|TRBJ1-5|17
CASSQVLTGLSNQPQHF
>TRBV7-6|TRBJ1-2|12
CASSLQGGGYTF
>TRBV2|TRBJ2-5|15
CASSEASGPQETQYF
>TRBV5-6|TRBJ2-3|14
CASSLGNPTDTQYF
>TRBV19|TRBJ2-6|13
CASRGAGANVLTF
>TRBV2|TRBJ2-3|14
CASSGTGGTDTQYF
>TRBV18|TRBJ1-3|13
CASSPAGGNTIYF